This TCR beta chain derives from a study of T-cell memory formation after mild COVID-19. Across the whole study: Each donor largely had its own TCR clusters.

The CDR3 loop spans 15 amino acids. Trimming took off 4 bases at V and 10 bases at J, with 20 bases between the two ends. Germline V gives CDR1 SGHTA, CDR2 FQGNSA. This clonotype was detected a few times. TCRdb used MiXCR to reprocess the 5' RACE reads, holding one entry per CDR3 protein. The data show some 300,000 distinct CDR3 sequences, with 20% seen just once and around 23% held by the top ten. This chain joins TRBV7-2 and TRBJ1-5; D is perhaps TRBD1 (5 bases). Sequenced: PBMCs or a T cell subset sorted from them (not recorded which). This receptor was taken from a man between 18 and 29 years old who had mild COVID-19 (a few samples of this study predate the infection). Cell type and time point are not known. The CDR3 sequence: CASSSHPGASGPQHF. CDR3 nucleotide sequence: TGTGCCAGCAGCTCGCACCCCGGGGCGTCGGGTCCCCAGCATTTT. Full variable domain (remainder filled in from reference TRBV7-2 and TRBJ1-5): GAGVSQSPSNKVTEKGKDVELRCDPISGHTALYWYRQSLGQGLEFLIYFQGNSAPDKSGLPSDRFSAERTGGSVSTLTIQRTQQEDSAVYLCASSSHPGASGPQHFGDGTRLSIL.